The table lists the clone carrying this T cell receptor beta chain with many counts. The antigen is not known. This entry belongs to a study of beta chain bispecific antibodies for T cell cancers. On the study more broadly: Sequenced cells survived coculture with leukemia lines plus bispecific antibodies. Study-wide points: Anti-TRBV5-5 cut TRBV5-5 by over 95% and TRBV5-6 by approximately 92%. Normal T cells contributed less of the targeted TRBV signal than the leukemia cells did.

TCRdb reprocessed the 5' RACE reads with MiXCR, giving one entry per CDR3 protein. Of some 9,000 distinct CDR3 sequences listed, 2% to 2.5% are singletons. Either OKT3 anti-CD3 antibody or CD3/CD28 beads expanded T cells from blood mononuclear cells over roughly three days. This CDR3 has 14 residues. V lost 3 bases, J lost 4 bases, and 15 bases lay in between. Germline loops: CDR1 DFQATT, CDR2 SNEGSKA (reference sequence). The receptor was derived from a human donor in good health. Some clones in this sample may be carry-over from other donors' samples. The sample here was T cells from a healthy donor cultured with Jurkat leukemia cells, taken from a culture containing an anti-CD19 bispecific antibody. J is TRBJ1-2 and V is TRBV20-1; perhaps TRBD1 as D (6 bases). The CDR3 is CSASQGRGAYGYTF. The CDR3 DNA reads TGCAGTGCTAGCCAGGGCAGGGGCGCCTATGGCTACACCTTC.